Listed below are T cell receptor beta chains from one sample, sequenced in a study of cytomegalovirus exposure and HLA in healthy donors. Method: immunoSEQ multiplex PCR; TCRdb's copy keeps in-frame clones and lacks some. The sample records roughly 80,000 clones, more than 75% being singletons. The sample consisted of PBMCs. These receptors came from a male donor in good health and CMV-seropositive. Each CDR3 is given with its conserved first and last residue. The D gene is left open where the match is weak. Some rows mark clone size as missing; the rest say once, few, many or name a class of expanded clone.

TRBD1 TRBJ2-2 TRBV2 NA CASTGQGAGGELFF TGTGCCAGCACGGGACAGGGGGCAGGTGGGGAGCTGTTTTTT
TRBD1 TRBJ2-4 TRBV28 NA CASSLSARGIAKNIQYF TGTGCCAGCAGTTTATCGGCCAGGGGGATAGCCAAAAACATTCAGTACTTC
NA TRBJ1-5 TRBV7-2 once CASSLVHIPSQPQHF TGTGCCAGCAGCTTAGTACACATTCCATCTCAGCCCCAGCATTTT
NA TRBJ2-7 TRBV27 NA CASSFHRELGYEQYF TGTGCCAGCAGTTTTCATCGGGAGCTCGGATACGAGCAGTACTTC
NA TRBJ2-3 TRBV7-3 NA CASSLTLRLGQATGTDTQYF TGTGCCAGCAGCTTAACGTTAAGGCTAGGTCAAGCGACAGGCACAGATACGCAGTATTTT
TRBD1 TRBJ1-3 TRBV25-1 NA CASSEGTGGKNTIYF TGTGCCAGCAGTGAGGGGACAGGGGGAAAAAACACCATATATTTT
TRBD1 TRBJ2-2 TRBV7-2 NA CASSLGGQGLGELFF TGTGCCAGCAGCTTGGGGGGACAGGGGTTAGGGGAGCTGTTTTTT
NA TRBJ1-4 TRBV11-2 NA CASSSGRVGGKLFF TGTGCCAGCAGCTCTGGCAGGGTAGGGGGAAAACTGTTTTTT
TRBD1 TRBJ2-2 TRBV19 NA CASNYAVGTARTGELFF TGTGCCAGTAACTATGCAGTCGGGACAGCGAGAACCGGGGAGCTGTTTTTT
TRBD2 TRBJ2-1 TRBV4-1 NA CASSEGLASSSEQFF TGCGCCAGCAGCGAAGGACTAGCGAGCTCTAGTGAGCAGTTCTTC
TRBD2 TRBJ2-1 TRBV4-2 NA CASSQDRLAAYNEQFF TGTGCCAGCAGCCAAGATCGACTAGCGGCCTACAATGAGCAGTTCTTC
TRBD2 TRBJ2-7 TRBV19 once CASSMVTSAIYEQYF TGTGCCAGTAGTATGGTGACTAGCGCGATCTACGAGCAGTATTTC
TRBD2 TRBJ2-3 TRBV5-1 NA CASSWGTSGVGDTQYF TGCGCCAGCAGCTGGGGGACTAGCGGGGTGGGAGATACGCAGTATTTT
TRBD1 TRBJ1-5 TRBV7-2 NA CASSPKDRGGQPQHF TGTGCCAGCAGCCCAAAGGACAGGGGAGGTCAGCCCCAGCATTTT
NA TRBJ2-6 TRBV19 once CASSISRVANVLTF TGTGCCAGTAGTATCTCCAGGGTGGCCAACGTCCTGACTTTC
NA TRBJ1-5 TRBV4-1 NA CASSQWLGGQLNQPQHF TGCGCCAGCAGCCAATGGCTGGGAGGCCAACTAAATCAGCCCCAGCATTTT
TRBD1 TRBJ1-6 TRBV2 NA CASSVDRAGDSPLHF TGTGCCAGCAGCGTGGACAGGGCCGGCGATTCACCCCTCCACTTT
NA TRBJ2-5 TRBV7-9 once CASSLGLGAPGETQYF TGTGCCAGCAGCTTAGGTTTGGGGGCCCCGGGGGAGACCCAGTACTTC
TRBD2 TRBJ2-7 TRBV7-6 NA CASSLIGGTYEQYF TGTGCCAGCAGCTTAATCGGGGGGACCTACGAGCAGTACTTC
NA TRBJ2-5 TRBV5-1 once CASSRGAQETQYF TGCGCCAGCAGCCGGGGGGCCCAAGAGACCCAGTACTTC
NA TRBJ1-2 TRBV19 NA CASSIGGSYGYTF TGTGCCAGTAGTATAGGAGGGAGTTATGGCTACACCTTC
NA TRBJ2-7 TRBV2 NA CASRGSGTQEQYF TGTGCCAGCAGGGGGTCCGGGACTCAAGAGCAGTACTTC
TRBD2 TRBJ2-6 TRBV19 NA CASSIPSPGRISGANVLTF TGTGCCAGTAGTATACCCTCCCCCGGGAGGATTTCTGGGGCCAACGTCCTGACTTTC
TRBD2 TRBJ2-3 TRBV11-2 NA CASSQRRGGGYTDTQYF TGTGCCAGCAGCCAGAGGCGGGGCGGGGGGTACACAGATACGCAGTATTTT
NA TRBJ2-1 TRBV27 NA CASSLSPAYNEQFF TGTGCCAGCAGTTTATCCCCCGCCTACAATGAGCAGTTCTTC
TRBD1 TRBJ2-7 TRBV6-6 NA CASSRNRGRFYEQYF TGTGCCAGCAGCCGAAACAGGGGGCGCTTTTACGAGCAGTACTTC
TRBD2 TRBJ2-7 TRBV7-9 NA CASSLASGRLYEQYF TGTGCCAGCAGCTTAGCTAGCGGGAGATTGTACGAGCAGTACTTC
NA TRBJ2-5 TRBV7-2 NA CASSLASRNRETQYF TGTGCCAGCAGCCTCGCTTCGCGGAATAGAGAGACCCAGTACTTC
TRBD1 TRBJ2-6 TRBV5-5 few CASSRRTGKPGANVLTF TGTGCCAGCAGTAGAAGGACAGGGAAGCCTGGGGCCAACGTCCTGACTTTC
TRBD1 TRBJ2-2 TRBV7-2 NA CASSPPHKDRRNTGELFF TGTGCCAGCAGCCCACCCCATAAGGACAGGAGGAACACCGGGGAGCTGTTTTTT
NA TRBJ1-3 TRBV7-9 NA CASSLSQGLGNTIYF TGTGCCAGCAGCTTGTCCCAGGGCCTTGGAAACACCATATATTTT
NA TRBJ1-1 TRBV7-8 few CASSRDRRRNTEAFF TGTGCCAGCAGCAGAGACAGGCGTAGGAACACTGAAGCTTTCTTT